This T cell receptor beta chain was captured in a study of early T cells in non-severe SARS-CoV-2 infection. As for the study in general: It was bulk RNA from unsorted whole blood that was sequenced, and the chains were unpaired.

This clonotype was recorded many times. V was trimmed by 5 bases and J by 0 bases, leaving 11 bases between them. Germline loops: CDR1 SGHVS, CDR2 FNYEAQ. This CDR3 comprises 14 residues. TCRdb analysed the 5' RACE reads with MiXCR anew, one entry per CDR3 protein. This sample has about 71,000 distinct CDR3 sequences, with 9.5% to 15% found just once. This chain uses TRBV7-6 with TRBJ2-7; D is perhaps TRBD1 (7 bases). This material consisted of whole blood, taken at baseline. The clonotype comes from an adult who was a healthcare worker with PCR-confirmed SARS-CoV-2 infection or an uninfected control (not recorded which). The CDR3 loop reads CASSRGTVSYEQYF. As DNA, the CDR3 is TGTGCCAGCAGCCGCGGGACAGTCTCCTACGAGCAGTACTTC.